This is a list of T cell receptor beta chains from one sample in a study of blood T cell repertoires in COVID-19. The protocol was immunoSEQ multiplex PCR, while the TCRdb copy is restricted to in-frame clones and leaves out a portion. The repertoire holds around 250,000 clones, with about 83% as singletons. The sample was peripheral blood. These receptors originate from a man aged 40-50 years with active or convalescent COVID-19. The CDR3 runs from the conserved cysteine through the conserved F or W. The D gene is left open where the match is weak. Part of the rows lack a size; the others show once, few, many or a class for expanded clones.

j_call: TRBJ2-7; v_call: TRBV19; clone_size: -; d_call: TRBD1; cdr3_nt: TGTGCCAGTAGTATTCGAAACAGGGGGAACGGTGACGAGCAGTACTTC; cdr3_aa: CASSIRNRGNGDEQYF
j_call: TRBJ2-3; v_call: TRBV7-2; clone_size: -; d_call: TRBD2; cdr3_nt: TGTGCCAGCAGCCAAAGAGTTGGGACTACCCTACGTAGCACAGATACGCAGTATTTT; cdr3_aa: CASSQRVGTTLRSTDTQYF
j_call: TRBJ2-5; v_call: TRBV6-5; clone_size: -; d_call: -; cdr3_nt: TGTGCCAGCAGTTCGGGTTGGGAGACCCAGTACTTC; cdr3_aa: CASSSGWETQYF
j_call: TRBJ2-2; v_call: TRBV5-1; clone_size: -; d_call: -; cdr3_nt: TGCGCCAGCAGCCTAGATCTTGCGGGATCCGGGGAGCTGTTTTTT; cdr3_aa: CASSLDLAGSGELFF
j_call: TRBJ2-7; v_call: TRBV6-4; clone_size: -; d_call: TRBD2; cdr3_nt: TGTGCCAGCATTTGCGGGAGATCGAATCTTTACGAGCAGTACTTC; cdr3_aa: CASICGRSNLYEQYF
j_call: TRBJ2-6; v_call: TRBV18; clone_size: -; d_call: -; cdr3_nt: TGTGCCAGCTCACCATCAGGGGCCACGGCCTCTGGGGCCAACGTCCTGACTTTC; cdr3_aa: CASSPSGATASGANVLTF
j_call: TRBJ1-2; v_call: TRBV2; clone_size: -; d_call: -; cdr3_nt: TGTGCCAGCAGCCTGACGACAGGCGAACGCCTCTATGGCTACACCTTC; cdr3_aa: CASSLTTGERLYGYTF
j_call: TRBJ1-5; v_call: TRBV4-2; clone_size: few; d_call: TRBD1; cdr3_nt: TGTGCCAGCAGCCTAGGGACAGGGGGCAATCAGCCCCAGCATTTT; cdr3_aa: CASSLGTGGNQPQHF
j_call: TRBJ2-1; v_call: TRBV4-2; clone_size: -; d_call: -; cdr3_nt: TGTGCCAGCAGCGATTGGCGGGGATACAATGAGCAGTTCTTC; cdr3_aa: CASSDWRGYNEQFF
j_call: TRBJ1-1; v_call: TRBV27; clone_size: once; d_call: -; cdr3_nt: TGTGCCAGCAGTTTGGGGGGGCGCGGCACTGAAGCTTTCTTT; cdr3_aa: CASSLGGRGTEAFF
j_call: TRBJ2-1; v_call: TRBV19; clone_size: -; d_call: -; cdr3_nt: TGTGCCAGTAGTATTTCGTACAATGAGCAGTTCTTC; cdr3_aa: CASSISYNEQFF
j_call: TRBJ2-2; v_call: TRBV9; clone_size: once; d_call: -; cdr3_nt: TGTGCCAGCAGCTTCCAACAGGCGAACACCGGGGAGCTGTTTTTT; cdr3_aa: CASSFQQANTGELFF
j_call: TRBJ1-5; v_call: TRBV30; clone_size: -; d_call: TRBD1; cdr3_nt: TGTGCCTGGAGAACGGGACAGCCAAATCAGCCCCAGCATTTT; cdr3_aa: CAWRTGQPNQPQHF
j_call: TRBJ2-7; v_call: TRBV6-5; clone_size: -; d_call: TRBD2; cdr3_nt: TGTGCCAGCAGTTACGGCGGGAGCCCCTCCTACGAGCAGTACTTC; cdr3_aa: CASSYGGSPSYEQYF
j_call: TRBJ2-3; v_call: TRBV7-2; clone_size: -; d_call: -; cdr3_nt: TGTGCCAGCAGCTCTCGTGGGGGGGCGAACACAGATACGCAGTATTTT; cdr3_aa: CASSSRGGANTDTQYF
j_call: TRBJ2-7; v_call: TRBV19; clone_size: -; d_call: -; cdr3_nt: TGTGCCAGTAGTCCCAGGGGAGGGATCTACGAGCAGTACTTC; cdr3_aa: CASSPRGGIYEQYF
j_call: TRBJ1-1; v_call: TRBV15; clone_size: -; d_call: -; cdr3_nt: TGTGCCACCAGCAGAAGGGGCTCATTAGGAGAAGAAGCTTTCTTT; cdr3_aa: CATSRRGSLGEEAFF
j_call: TRBJ2-1; v_call: TRBV11-2; clone_size: once; d_call: -; cdr3_nt: TGTGCCAGCAGCTTAGATACTTGGGGCCGATCCTCCAATGAGCAGTTCTTC; cdr3_aa: CASSLDTWGRSSNEQFF
j_call: TRBJ1-1; v_call: TRBV11-2; clone_size: -; d_call: -; cdr3_nt: TGTGCCAGCAGCTTAGACTACGGGCAGGGATCAGCTTTCTTT; cdr3_aa: CASSLDYGQGSAFF
j_call: TRBJ2-3; v_call: TRBV5-8; clone_size: -; d_call: -; cdr3_nt: TGTGCCAGCAGCTTGGGGAGTTCTAGCACAGATACGCAGTATTTT; cdr3_aa: CASSLGSSSTDTQYF
j_call: TRBJ1-3; v_call: TRBV7-8; clone_size: -; d_call: -; cdr3_nt: TGTGCCAGCAGCTTAAATGAGATGGGGAGGACCTCTGGAAACACCATATATTTT; cdr3_aa: CASSLNEMGRTSGNTIYF
j_call: TRBJ2-5; v_call: TRBV29-1; clone_size: -; d_call: -; cdr3_nt: TGCAGCGTGTCGGGAGAGACCCAGTACTTC; cdr3_aa: CSVSGETQYF
j_call: TRBJ1-1; v_call: TRBV4-1; clone_size: -; d_call: -; cdr3_nt: TGCGCCAGCAGCAAAGCCGGTAGCTCTGAAGCTTTCTTT; cdr3_aa: CASSKAGSSEAFF
j_call: TRBJ2-7; v_call: TRBV9; clone_size: -; d_call: TRBD2; cdr3_nt: TGTGCCAGCAGCCCAACTAGCGGCGTCTACGAGCAGTACTTC; cdr3_aa: CASSPTSGVYEQYF
j_call: TRBJ1-4; v_call: TRBV30; clone_size: -; d_call: -; cdr3_nt: TGTGCCTGGACCCTTGGCGAAAAACTGTTTTTT; cdr3_aa: CAWTLGEKLFF
j_call: TRBJ2-3; v_call: TRBV7-6; clone_size: once; d_call: -; cdr3_nt: TGTGCCAGCAGCTTAGCCACTCATTCTAGCACAGATACGCAGTATTTT; cdr3_aa: CASSLATHSSTDTQYF
j_call: TRBJ1-1; v_call: TRBV19; clone_size: -; d_call: -; cdr3_nt: TGTGCCAGTAGTATACAGGCTTGGTTCGGAAGCACTGAAGCTTTCTTT; cdr3_aa: CASSIQAWFGSTEAFF
j_call: TRBJ2-7; v_call: TRBV30; clone_size: -; d_call: -; cdr3_nt: TGTGCCTGGAGCGCCTACTACGAGCAGTACTTC; cdr3_aa: CAWSAYYEQYF
j_call: TRBJ2-4; v_call: TRBV5-4; clone_size: -; d_call: TRBD1; cdr3_nt: TGTGCCAGCAGCGTTGGACAGGGAGTAGACATTCAGTACTTC; cdr3_aa: CASSVGQGVDIQYF
j_call: TRBJ2-1; v_call: TRBV7-9; clone_size: -; d_call: TRBD2; cdr3_nt: TGTGCCAGCAGCTTGAGGACTAGCGCTAATGAGCAGTTCTTC; cdr3_aa: CASSLRTSANEQFF
j_call: TRBJ2-2; v_call: TRBV19; clone_size: -; d_call: TRBD2; cdr3_nt: TGTGCCAGTAACGGACTAGCGGGAGGTGGGGAGCTGTTTTTT; cdr3_aa: CASNGLAGGGELFF
j_call: TRBJ2-3; v_call: TRBV19; clone_size: -; d_call: TRBD1; cdr3_nt: TGTGCCAGTAGAGTGACAGGGGTTAGCACAGATACGCAGTATTTT; cdr3_aa: CASRVTGVSTDTQYF
j_call: TRBJ1-1; v_call: TRBV5-8; clone_size: -; d_call: -; cdr3_nt: TGTGCCAGCAGCTTGGTAAAGAACACTGAAGCTTTCTTT; cdr3_aa: CASSLVKNTEAFF
j_call: TRBJ2-7; v_call: TRBV15; clone_size: -; d_call: -; cdr3_nt: TGTGCCACCAGCGGAGGACAGTCCCTTCTCTACGAGCAGTACTTC; cdr3_aa: CATSGGQSLLYEQYF
j_call: TRBJ1-1; v_call: TRBV25-1; clone_size: -; d_call: -; cdr3_nt: TGTGCCAGCAGTGAATGGGGTGGGGCCGGAACTGAAGCTTTCTTT; cdr3_aa: CASSEWGGAGTEAFF
j_call: TRBJ1-1; v_call: TRBV27; clone_size: once; d_call: TRBD1; cdr3_nt: TGTGCCAGCAGTTTCGGAAGGGGGCTCACTGAAGCTTTCTTT; cdr3_aa: CASSFGRGLTEAFF
j_call: TRBJ2-3; v_call: TRBV30; clone_size: -; d_call: TRBD2; cdr3_nt: TGTGCCTGGAGTCCTCCGGGACTAGCGGGAACAGATACGCAGTATTTT; cdr3_aa: CAWSPPGLAGTDTQYF
j_call: TRBJ2-3; v_call: TRBV5-6; clone_size: -; d_call: TRBD2; cdr3_nt: TGTGCCAGCAGCCTAATAGGCCTGCGGCGGGGGTTCACCACAGATACGCAGTATTTT; cdr3_aa: CASSLIGLRRGFTTDTQYF
j_call: TRBJ2-7; v_call: TRBV27; clone_size: -; d_call: -; cdr3_nt: TGTGCCAGCAGGAGATACAGCGGAGACGAGCAGTACTTC; cdr3_aa: CASRRYSGDEQYF
j_call: TRBJ2-3; v_call: TRBV12-3/TRBV12-4; clone_size: -; d_call: -; cdr3_nt: TGTGCCAGCAGTAGCGGGACAGATACGCAGTATTTT; cdr3_aa: CASSSGTDTQYF
j_call: TRBJ1-4; v_call: TRBV5-4; clone_size: -; d_call: TRBD1; cdr3_nt: TGTGCCAGCAGCTCGGGGACAGGGCTTGGGGAAAAACTGTTTTTT; cdr3_aa: CASSSGTGLGEKLFF
j_call: TRBJ1-6; v_call: TRBV5-1; clone_size: -; d_call: -; cdr3_nt: TGCGCCAGCAGCTTTGACATGGGTAATTCACCCCTCCACTTT; cdr3_aa: CASSFDMGNSPLHF
j_call: TRBJ2-7; v_call: TRBV28; clone_size: once; d_call: TRBD2; cdr3_nt: TGTGCCAGCAGCACCACTCGACTAGCTTCCTACGAGCAGTACTTC; cdr3_aa: CASSTTRLASYEQYF
j_call: TRBJ2-7; v_call: TRBV6-1; clone_size: -; d_call: -; cdr3_nt: TGTGCCAGCAGTGAAATTCCGCGGGACTCGTCCTACGAGCAGTACTTC; cdr3_aa: CASSEIPRDSSYEQYF
j_call: TRBJ1-5; v_call: TRBV5-8; clone_size: -; d_call: TRBD1; cdr3_nt: TGTGCCAGCCCCAGGGGGAGCGGCAATCAGCCCCAGCATTTT; cdr3_aa: CASPRGSGNQPQHF
j_call: TRBJ1-5; v_call: TRBV6-1; clone_size: -; d_call: -; cdr3_nt: TGTGCCAGCAGTGATAACAGTAGGAAACATTTT; cdr3_aa: CASSDNSRKHF
j_call: TRBJ2-5; v_call: TRBV6-5; clone_size: -; d_call: -; cdr3_nt: TGTGCCAGCAGTTCCCCAGGGTTAAAGGGAGAGACCCAGTACTTC; cdr3_aa: CASSSPGLKGETQYF
j_call: TRBJ2-5; v_call: TRBV7-6; clone_size: -; d_call: TRBD2; cdr3_nt: TGTGCCAGCACTAATTGGGGGGCTAGCGGGCAAGAGACCCAGTACTTC; cdr3_aa: CASTNWGASGQETQYF
j_call: TRBJ1-1; v_call: TRBV11-3; clone_size: -; d_call: -; cdr3_nt: TGTGCCAGCGGCGAACAGGGGAACACTGAAGCTTTCTTT; cdr3_aa: CASGEQGNTEAFF
j_call: TRBJ2-1; v_call: TRBV2; clone_size: -; d_call: -; cdr3_nt: TGTGCCAGCAGTGACGGTTGGGCAGCTGAGCAGTTCTTC; cdr3_aa: CASSDGWAAEQFF